The rows below give T cell receptor beta chains drawn from one sample of a study of T cells in Graves' hyperthyroidism and ophthalmopathy. TCRdb reanalysed the multiplex PCR reads using MiXCR and keeps one entry per CDR3 protein. The sample yields hundreds of thousands of distinct CDR3 sequences, around 14% seen once. The specimen sequenced was blood. These receptors all come from a woman under 30 with Graves' hyperthyroidism. Both conserved end residues are trimmed from each CDR3. The order of the fields is V gene, D gene, J gene, clone size, CDR3 protein. D genes are given only for firm matches. The listing skips clone size in some rows; elsewhere it reads once, few, many or a size class.

v_gene: TRBV7-2
d_gene: NA
j_gene: TRBJ1-1
abundance: many
CDR3aa: ASSLAGSGTEAF

v_gene: TRBV6-1
d_gene: TRBD2
j_gene: TRBJ2-1
abundance: many
CDR3aa: ASSSTSGGWNEQF

v_gene: TRBV4-3
d_gene: TRBD1
j_gene: TRBJ2-7
abundance: many
CDR3aa: ASSQVQGISYEQY

v_gene: TRBV10-2
d_gene: NA
j_gene: TRBJ2-6
abundance: few
CDR3aa: ASSEHGSSGANVLT

v_gene: TRBV5-1
d_gene: NA
j_gene: TRBJ1-1
abundance: many
CDR3aa: ASSLVGQQNTEAF

v_gene: TRBV15
d_gene: NA
j_gene: TRBJ1-4
abundance: few
CDR3aa: ATSRDLSGVRGEKLF

v_gene: TRBV11-1
d_gene: TRBD1
j_gene: TRBJ2-3
abundance: NA
CDR3aa: ASSLARDRALDTQY

v_gene: TRBV4-1
d_gene: NA
j_gene: TRBJ2-1
abundance: many
CDR3aa: ASSPTTYNEQF

v_gene: TRBV14
d_gene: NA
j_gene: TRBJ2-1
abundance: NA
CDR3aa: ASSQDMLKQQF

v_gene: TRBV5-1
d_gene: NA
j_gene: TRBJ2-4
abundance: few
CDR3aa: ASSRTGQRAKNIQY

v_gene: TRBV20-1
d_gene: NA
j_gene: TRBJ2-7
abundance: NA
CDR3aa: SASPIAGAWEQY

v_gene: TRBV6-4
d_gene: NA
j_gene: TRBJ2-1
abundance: few
CDR3aa: ASSDIAFGSNEQF

v_gene: TRBV12-3/TRBV12-4
d_gene: NA
j_gene: TRBJ1-4
abundance: many
CDR3aa: ASSLGSTVKNEKLF

v_gene: TRBV11-2
d_gene: NA
j_gene: TRBJ2-1
abundance: NA
CDR3aa: ASSWGRGGDNEQF

v_gene: TRBV10-3
d_gene: NA
j_gene: TRBJ2-3
abundance: few
CDR3aa: AITDTDTQY

v_gene: TRBV11-2
d_gene: TRBD2
j_gene: TRBJ2-7
abundance: many
CDR3aa: ASSLWGGGTSGKGEQY

v_gene: TRBV6-2/TRBV6-3
d_gene: NA
j_gene: TRBJ1-5
abundance: many
CDR3aa: ASRPLLIRGGNQPQH

v_gene: TRBV20-1
d_gene: NA
j_gene: TRBJ1-5
abundance: NA
CDR3aa: SAIIGGRGNSNQPQH

v_gene: TRBV28
d_gene: TRBD1
j_gene: TRBJ2-2
abundance: NA
CDR3aa: ASSHGTDLTGELF

v_gene: TRBV7-2
d_gene: NA
j_gene: TRBJ2-5
abundance: many
CDR3aa: ASSLGHGQETQY

v_gene: TRBV28
d_gene: NA
j_gene: TRBJ1-3
abundance: few
CDR3aa: ASRTIGGGNTIY

v_gene: TRBV7-9
d_gene: NA
j_gene: TRBJ2-1
abundance: many
CDR3aa: ASSLVAGDSYNEQF

v_gene: TRBV5-1
d_gene: TRBD1
j_gene: TRBJ1-2
abundance: many
CDR3aa: ASSPQGAGNGYT

v_gene: TRBV10-3
d_gene: NA
j_gene: TRBJ1-4
abundance: NA
CDR3aa: AISESPTTGANEKLF

v_gene: TRBV4-2
d_gene: NA
j_gene: TRBJ1-5
abundance: NA
CDR3aa: ASSQEEQGGQPQH

v_gene: TRBV27
d_gene: TRBD2
j_gene: TRBJ2-1
abundance: few
CDR3aa: ASSLTSGAFNEQF

v_gene: TRBV11-2
d_gene: TRBD1
j_gene: TRBJ1-1
abundance: many
CDR3aa: ASSLGDRGTEAF

v_gene: TRBV3-1
d_gene: NA
j_gene: TRBJ1-5
abundance: many
CDR3aa: ASSQDLRGNQPQH

v_gene: TRBV27
d_gene: TRBD2
j_gene: TRBJ2-1
abundance: NA
CDR3aa: ASSPGLAYKQF

v_gene: TRBV20-1
d_gene: NA
j_gene: TRBJ1-5
abundance: few
CDR3aa: SAKFPGLDNQPQH

v_gene: TRBV6-1
d_gene: NA
j_gene: TRBJ2-3
abundance: many
CDR3aa: ASGSTDTQY

v_gene: TRBV18
d_gene: NA
j_gene: TRBJ1-5
abundance: many
CDR3aa: ASSPLGGNSNQPQH

v_gene: TRBV28
d_gene: NA
j_gene: TRBJ1-5
abundance: many
CDR3aa: ASSFTGIKGQPQH

v_gene: TRBV12-3/TRBV12-4
d_gene: TRBD2
j_gene: TRBJ2-7
abundance: many
CDR3aa: ASSQREGSYERY

v_gene: TRBV5-1
d_gene: NA
j_gene: TRBJ2-1
abundance: few
CDR3aa: ASSLEAGYNEQF

v_gene: TRBV6-5
d_gene: TRBD2
j_gene: TRBJ2-1
abundance: few
CDR3aa: ASSYPGGVPRKQF

v_gene: TRBV11-1
d_gene: NA
j_gene: TRBJ2-1
abundance: many
CDR3aa: ASKGSTHNEQF

v_gene: TRBV4-1
d_gene: NA
j_gene: TRBJ2-5
abundance: NA
CDR3aa: ASSQGVTGITKTQY

v_gene: TRBV7-2
d_gene: NA
j_gene: TRBJ2-5
abundance: many
CDR3aa: ASSSFGGTRLETQY

v_gene: TRBV9
d_gene: NA
j_gene: TRBJ1-2
abundance: NA
CDR3aa: ASSVRAQGYGYT

v_gene: TRBV7-3
d_gene: TRBD2
j_gene: TRBJ2-1
abundance: many
CDR3aa: ASSLFGTSGRATYNEQF

v_gene: TRBV28
d_gene: TRBD1
j_gene: TRBJ1-1
abundance: many
CDR3aa: ASSMDRGDTEAF

v_gene: TRBV6-1
d_gene: NA
j_gene: TRBJ2-7
abundance: many
CDR3aa: ASSYLIQGGIYEQY

v_gene: TRBV19
d_gene: NA
j_gene: TRBJ1-4
abundance: NA
CDR3aa: ASSIAPFGGELGKLF

v_gene: TRBV11-1
d_gene: NA
j_gene: TRBJ2-3
abundance: many
CDR3aa: ASSYGGLDTQY

v_gene: TRBV2
d_gene: TRBD1
j_gene: TRBJ1-5
abundance: many
CDR3aa: ASSDDRGYSNQPQH

v_gene: TRBV5-5
d_gene: NA
j_gene: TRBJ2-2
abundance: NA
CDR3aa: ASNIGTNTGELF

v_gene: TRBV12-5
d_gene: NA
j_gene: TRBJ2-3
abundance: NA
CDR3aa: ASGRGYTDTQY

v_gene: TRBV24-1
d_gene: TRBD2
j_gene: TRBJ2-7
abundance: many
CDR3aa: ATSDLGASGAYEQY

v_gene: TRBV29-1
d_gene: NA
j_gene: TRBJ1-3
abundance: few
CDR3aa: SVEAGVSGNTIY

v_gene: TRBV14
d_gene: NA
j_gene: TRBJ2-3
abundance: many
CDR3aa: ASSPRTGSTDTQY

v_gene: TRBV2
d_gene: NA
j_gene: TRBJ1-2
abundance: many
CDR3aa: ASSPDWGYT

v_gene: TRBV11-2
d_gene: NA
j_gene: TRBJ2-3
abundance: many
CDR3aa: ASSPQTMAGTDTQY